This T cell receptor (beta chain) was recovered during a study of T cell changes during pregnancy in multiple sclerosis (dated by TCRdb to the late 2010s). General notes on the study: The study looked at changes in the T cell repertoire across pregnancy in women with multiple sclerosis.

Comments on this clone: Its specific antigen is unknown. The input lacks base qualities; no much larger clone sits a single base away.

The library was made by the immunoSEQ multiplex PCR assay. Imported from immuneACCESS, the table was reduced by TCRdb to in-frame sequences with V and J called. These copies leave out some clones; in studies compared against another copy, an unresolved V gene accounts for under half, and the cause of the remainder is not known. Recorded for this sample are 60,000 to 70,000 clones; 91% of them occurred a single time. The ten largest clones add up to roughly 1.4% of the sample. From its cysteine to its phenylalanine, the CDR3 spans 12 amino acids. Here the CDR3 DNA is all that survives: 36 bases in frame from base 1. Sequences KGHSH (CDR1) and LQKENI (CDR2) are obtained from the germline V gene. The V end gives up 5 bases and the J end 2 bases, leaving 0 bases in the junction not matched to a gene.

This clonotype originated in a female donor in good health, enrolled as a control in a pregnancy study. This chain joins TRBV18 to TRBJ2-7, and TRBD1 matches 7 of the central bases. The source was peripheral blood, collected in the third trimester of pregnancy. The CDR3 here reads CASSGQAYEQYF. In nucleotide form, the sequence is TGTGCCAGCTCAGGACAGGCCTACGAGCAGTACTTC. With all but the CDR3 taken from the reference TRBV18 and TRBJ2-7 genes, the full variable domain is: NAGVMQNPRHLVRRRGQEARLRCSPMKGHSHVYWYRQLPEEGLKFMVYLQKENIIDESGMPKERFSAEFPKEGPSILRIQQVVRGDSAAYFCASSGQAYEQYFGPGTRLTVT.